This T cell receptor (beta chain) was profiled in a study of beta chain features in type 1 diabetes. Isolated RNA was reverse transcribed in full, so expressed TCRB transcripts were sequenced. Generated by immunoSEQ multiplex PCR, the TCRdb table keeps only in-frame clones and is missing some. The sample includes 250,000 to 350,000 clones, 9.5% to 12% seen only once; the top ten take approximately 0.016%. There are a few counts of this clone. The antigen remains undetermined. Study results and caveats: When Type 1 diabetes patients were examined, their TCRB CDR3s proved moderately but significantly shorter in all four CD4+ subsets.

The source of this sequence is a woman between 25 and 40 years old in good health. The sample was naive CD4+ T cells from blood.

The CDR3 region has the DNA TGTGCCAGCAGTATAAGGACAAAGGACAGGGGGCACTACGAGCAGTACTTC. It is translated as CASSIRTKDRGHYEQYF. The chain is built from TRBV28 and TRBJ2-7; 11 bases match TRBD1. The trim removed 5 bases at V and 3 bases at J, leaving 12 bases unmatched. The CDR3 is made up of 17 amino acids. The germline gives CDR1 MDHEN, CDR2 SYDVKM. Together with reference TRBV28 and TRBJ2-7, the CDR3 gives the full variable domain: DVKVTQSSRYLVKRTGEKVFLECVQDMDHENMFWYRQDPGLGLRLIYFSYDVKMKEKGDIPEGYSVSREKKERFSLILESASTNQTSMYLCASSIRTKDRGHYEQYFGPGTRLTVT.